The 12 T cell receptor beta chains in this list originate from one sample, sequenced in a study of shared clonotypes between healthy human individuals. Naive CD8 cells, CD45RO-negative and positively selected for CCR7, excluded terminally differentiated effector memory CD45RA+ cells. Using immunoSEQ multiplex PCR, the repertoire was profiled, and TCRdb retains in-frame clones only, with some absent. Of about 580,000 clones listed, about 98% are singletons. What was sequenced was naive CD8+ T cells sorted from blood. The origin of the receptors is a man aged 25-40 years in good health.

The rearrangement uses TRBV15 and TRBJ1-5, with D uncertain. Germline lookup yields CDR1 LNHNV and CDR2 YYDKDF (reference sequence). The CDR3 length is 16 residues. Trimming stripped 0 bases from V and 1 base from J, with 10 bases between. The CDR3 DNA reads TGTGCCACCAGCAGAGACGGGGTGAGGAGCAATCAGCCCCAGCATTTT. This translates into CATSRDGVRSNQPQHF.

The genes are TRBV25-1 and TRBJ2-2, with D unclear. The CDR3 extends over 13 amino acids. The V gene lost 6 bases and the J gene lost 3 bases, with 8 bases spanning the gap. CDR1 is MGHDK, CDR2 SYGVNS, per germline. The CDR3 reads CASSPVYTGELFF. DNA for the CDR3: TGTGCCAGCAGCCCTGTCTACACCGGGGAGCTGTTTTTT. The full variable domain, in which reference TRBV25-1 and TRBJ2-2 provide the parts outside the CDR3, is EADIYQTPRYLVIGTGKKITLECSQTMGHDKMYWYQQDPGMELHLIHYSYGVNSTEKGDLSSESTVSRIRTEHFPLTLESARPSHTSQYLCASSPVYTGELFFGEGSRLTVL.

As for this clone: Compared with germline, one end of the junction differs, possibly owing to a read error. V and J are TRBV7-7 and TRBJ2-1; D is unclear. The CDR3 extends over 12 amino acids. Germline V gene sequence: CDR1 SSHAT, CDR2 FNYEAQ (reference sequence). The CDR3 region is CASRPLDYEQFF. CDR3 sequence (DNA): TGTGCTAGCAGGCCCCTTGACTATGAGCAGTTCTTC.

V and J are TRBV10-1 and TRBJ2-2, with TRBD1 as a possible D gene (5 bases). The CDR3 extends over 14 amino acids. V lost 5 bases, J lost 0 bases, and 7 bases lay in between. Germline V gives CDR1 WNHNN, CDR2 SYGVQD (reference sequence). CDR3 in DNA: TGCGCCAGCAGTTTGACAGCGAACACCGGGGAGCTGTTTTTT. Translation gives CASSLTANTGELFF.

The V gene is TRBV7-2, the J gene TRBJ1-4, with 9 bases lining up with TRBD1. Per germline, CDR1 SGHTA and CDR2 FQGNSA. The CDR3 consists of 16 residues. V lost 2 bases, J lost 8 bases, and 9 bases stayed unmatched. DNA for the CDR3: TGTGCCAGCAGCTTATCCCCGGGACAGGGAGACGAAAAACTGTTTTTT. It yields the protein CASSLSPGQGDEKLFF.

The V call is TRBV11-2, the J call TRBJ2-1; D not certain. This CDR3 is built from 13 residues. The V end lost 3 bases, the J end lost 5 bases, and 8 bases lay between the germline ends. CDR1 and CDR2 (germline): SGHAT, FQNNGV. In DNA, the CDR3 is TGTGCCAGCAGCTTCGGCCTGAACAATGAGCAGTTCTTC. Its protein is CASSFGLNNEQFF.

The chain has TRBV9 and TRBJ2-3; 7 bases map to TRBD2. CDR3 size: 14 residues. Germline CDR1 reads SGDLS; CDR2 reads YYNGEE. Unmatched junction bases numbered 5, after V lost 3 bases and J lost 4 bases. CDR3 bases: TGTGCCAGCAGCGAAGAACTAGCGTCAGATACGCAGTATTTT. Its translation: CASSEELASDTQYF. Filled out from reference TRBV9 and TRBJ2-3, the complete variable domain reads DSGVTQTPKHLITATGQRVTLRCSPRSGDLSVYWYQQSLDQGLQFLIQYYNGEERAKGNILERFSAQQFPDLHSELNLSSLELGDSALYFCASSEELASDTQYFGPGTRLTVL.

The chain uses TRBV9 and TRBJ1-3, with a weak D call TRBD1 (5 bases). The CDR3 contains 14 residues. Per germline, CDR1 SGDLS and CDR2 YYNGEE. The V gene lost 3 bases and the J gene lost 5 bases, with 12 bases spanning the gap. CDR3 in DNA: TGTGCCAGCAGCGCAACACAGGAGAGAAACACCATATATTTT. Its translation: CASSATQERNTIYF.

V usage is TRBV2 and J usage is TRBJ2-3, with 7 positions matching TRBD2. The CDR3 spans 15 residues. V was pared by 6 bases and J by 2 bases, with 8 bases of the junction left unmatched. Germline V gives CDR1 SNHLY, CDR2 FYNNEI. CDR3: CASRASGGFTDTQYF. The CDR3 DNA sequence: TGTGCCAGCAGGGCTAGCGGAGGGTTCACAGATACGCAGTATTTT.

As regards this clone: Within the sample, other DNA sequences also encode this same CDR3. CDR3 residues: CASSEGRTYEQYF. The CDR3 coding sequence is TGTGCCAGCAGTGAAGGACGGACTTACGAGCAGTACTTC. V and J are TRBV6-1 and TRBJ2-7, with D perhaps matching TRBD2 (5 bases). Per the germline V gene, CDR1 is MNHNS and CDR2 is SASEGT. This CDR3 has 13 amino acids. V lost 1 base, J lost 4 bases, and 8 bases lay in between.

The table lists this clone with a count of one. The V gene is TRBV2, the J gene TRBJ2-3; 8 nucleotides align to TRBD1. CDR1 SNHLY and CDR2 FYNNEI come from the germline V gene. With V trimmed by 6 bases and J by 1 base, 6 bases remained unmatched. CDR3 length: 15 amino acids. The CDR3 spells CASRIDRGGTDTQYF. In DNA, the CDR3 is TGTGCCAGCAGGATCGACAGGGGCGGCACAGATACGCAGTATTTT. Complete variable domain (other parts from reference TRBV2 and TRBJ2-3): EPEVTQTPSHQVTQMGQEVILRCVPISNHLYFYWYRQILGQKVEFLVSFYNNEISEKSEIFDDQFSVERPDGSNFTLKIRSTKLEDSAMYFCASRIDRGGTDTQYFGPGTRLTVL.

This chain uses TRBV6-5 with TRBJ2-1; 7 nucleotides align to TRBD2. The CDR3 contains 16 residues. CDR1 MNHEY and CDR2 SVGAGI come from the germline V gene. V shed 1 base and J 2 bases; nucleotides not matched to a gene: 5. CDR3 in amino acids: CASSYFAGAAYNEQFF. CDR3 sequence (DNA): TGTGCCAGCAGTTACTTCGCGGGAGCGGCCTACAATGAGCAGTTCTTC.